This T cell receptor beta chain was recorded in a study of blood T cell repertoires in COVID-19. In the study overall: Sites in the United States, Italy and Spain provided acute and convalescent COVID-19 samples. T cells, B-cell-depleted T cells, or PBMCs provided the cDNA or gDNA that served as material.

In the original analysis: Estimated nucleated cell counts came from reference gene primer amplification. Libraries were prepared by immunoSEQ multiplex PCR; TCRdb keeps only in-frame clonotypes and omits some of them. The V and J calls and clone size were taken over from that table, and D and trimming were inferred from the DNA. The sample has about 290,000 clones; around four fifths are singletons. CDR1 and CDR2 from the germline V gene are MNHEY and SMNVEV (reference sequence). CDR3 length: 14 amino acids. The V and J ends lost 5 bases and 0 bases respectively, with 10 bases between them. The source of this sequence is a woman in her 50s with active or convalescent COVID-19. The source material was peripheral blood. The V and J genes are TRBV27 and TRBJ2-5; D is unclear. Here the CDR3 reads CASSPLAYQETQYF. CDR3 bases: TGTGCCAGCAGTCCCCTCGCGTACCAAGAGACCCAGTACTTC.